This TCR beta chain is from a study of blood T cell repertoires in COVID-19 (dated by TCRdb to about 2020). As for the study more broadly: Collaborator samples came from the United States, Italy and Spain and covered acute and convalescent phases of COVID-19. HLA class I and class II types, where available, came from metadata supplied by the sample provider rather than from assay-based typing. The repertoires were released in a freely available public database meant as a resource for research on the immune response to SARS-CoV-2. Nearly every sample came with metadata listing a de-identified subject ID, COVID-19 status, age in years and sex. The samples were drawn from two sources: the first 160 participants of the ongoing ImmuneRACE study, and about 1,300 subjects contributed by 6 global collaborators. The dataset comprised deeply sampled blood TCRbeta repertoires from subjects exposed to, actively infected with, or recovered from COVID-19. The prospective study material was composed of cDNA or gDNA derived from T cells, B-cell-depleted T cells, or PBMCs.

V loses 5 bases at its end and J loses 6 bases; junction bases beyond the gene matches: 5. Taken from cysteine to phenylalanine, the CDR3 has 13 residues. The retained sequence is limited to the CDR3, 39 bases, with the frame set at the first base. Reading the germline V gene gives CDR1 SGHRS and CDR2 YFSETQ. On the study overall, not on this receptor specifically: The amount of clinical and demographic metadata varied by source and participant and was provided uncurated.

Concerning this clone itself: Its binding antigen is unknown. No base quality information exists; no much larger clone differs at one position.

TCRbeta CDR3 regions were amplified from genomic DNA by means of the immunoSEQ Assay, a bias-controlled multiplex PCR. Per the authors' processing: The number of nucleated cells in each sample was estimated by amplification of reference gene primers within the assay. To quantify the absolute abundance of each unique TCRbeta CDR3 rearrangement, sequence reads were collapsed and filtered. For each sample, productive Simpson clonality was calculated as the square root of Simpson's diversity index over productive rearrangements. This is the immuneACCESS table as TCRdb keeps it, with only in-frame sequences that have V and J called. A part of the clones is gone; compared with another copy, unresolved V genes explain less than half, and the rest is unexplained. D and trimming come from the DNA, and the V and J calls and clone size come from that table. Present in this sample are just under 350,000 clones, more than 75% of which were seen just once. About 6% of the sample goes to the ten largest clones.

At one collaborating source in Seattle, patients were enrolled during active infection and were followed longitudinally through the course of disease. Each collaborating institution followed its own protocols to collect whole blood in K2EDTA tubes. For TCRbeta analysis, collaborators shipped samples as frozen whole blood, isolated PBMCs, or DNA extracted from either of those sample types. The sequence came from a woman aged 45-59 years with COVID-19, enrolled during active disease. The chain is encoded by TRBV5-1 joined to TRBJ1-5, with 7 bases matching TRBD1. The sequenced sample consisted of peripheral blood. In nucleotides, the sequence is TGCGCCAGCAGTGACAGGGTCGGTCAGCCCCAGCATTTT. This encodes CASSDRVGQPQHF.